One and the same sample provided the 21 T cell receptor beta chains below, sequenced in a study of CD8+CD57+ T cells in acquired aplastic anemia. Both TCR beta VDJ combination and CDR3 sequence profiling were carried out. Genomic DNA was the template for this profiling. Via MiXCR, TCRdb re-called the reads, giving one row per CDR3 protein. The table records 250,000 to 350,000 distinct CDR3 sequences, 45% to 65% of them present only once. By flow cytometry, patients selected for sequencing had shown an expansion of CD8+CD57+ cells. Input material: sorted CD4+, CD8+, or CD8+CD57+ T cells (not recorded which) from PBMCs. The receptor set was obtained from a human donor with aplastic anemia.

The V gene is TRBV2, the J gene TRBJ1-5; D gene ambiguous. CDR1 SNHLY and CDR2 FYNNEI come from the germline V gene. Trimming removed 4 bases from V and 5 bases from J, with 9 bases in between. The CDR3 spans 13 residues. CDR3 protein: CASSAARHQPQHF. The CDR3 bases are TGTGCCAGCAGTGCGGCCAGACATCAGCCCCAGCATTTT.

For the CDR3, the DNA is TGTGCCAGCAGCCCTGCTGTGACCGGGGAGCTGTTTTTT. This codes for CASSPAVTGELFF. The chain employs TRBV7-2 and TRBJ2-2; D not certain. Germline CDR1 is SGHTA and CDR2 is FQGNSA. The CDR3 extends over 13 amino acids. Trimming removed 5 bases at V and 5 bases at J, with 9 bases between. Full variable domain (outside the CDR3, taken from reference TRBV7-2 and TRBJ2-2): GAGVSQSPSNKVTEKGKDVELRCDPISGHTALYWYRQSLGQGLEFLIYFQGNSAPDKSGLPSDRFSAERTGGSVSTLTIQRTQQEDSAVYLCASSPAVTGELFFGEGSRLTVL.

CDR3: CASSLSRGNYEQYF. The CDR3 DNA reads TGCGCCAGCAGCTTGTCGCGGGGGAACTACGAGCAGTACTTC. This rearrangement joins TRBV5-1 to TRBJ2-7; 7 bases line up with TRBD2. Germline CDR1 SGHRS, CDR2 YFSETQ. Unmatched junction bases numbered 4, after V lost 1 base and J lost 3 bases. The CDR3 sequence is 14 residues long.

The genes are TRBV7-9 and TRBJ2-7; D is unresolved. Trimming took 5 bases from V and 2 from J, leaving 13 bases between them. CDR3 length: 14 residues. Germline-derived CDR1 and CDR2 are SEHNR and FQNEAQ (reference sequence). The CDR3 DNA reads TGTGCCAGCAGCCCTTTGGGAAACACCTACGAGCAGTACTTC. Protein product: CASSPLGNTYEQYF.

This clonotype was found many times. V is TRBV7-8 and J is TRBJ1-5, with D possibly TRBD1 on 6 matching bases. The CDR3 consists of 15 residues. Trimming stripped 1 base from V and 6 bases from J, with 13 bases between. Germline V CDR1 and CDR2: SGHVS, FQNEAQ. For the CDR3, the DNA is TGTGCCAGCAGCTTAGAGTACAGGGCCGGTCAGCCCCAGCATTTT. Amino acids: CASSLEYRAGQPQHF.

In its sample, this clonotype was seen a few times. The rearrangement links TRBV20-1 to TRBJ2-1; D is perhaps TRBD1 (6 bases). This CDR3 is built from 12 residues. CDR1 and CDR2 from the germline V gene are DFQATT and SNEGSKA (reference sequence). V was shortened by 6 bases and J by 10 bases, with 16 bases between the two germline ends. CDR3 protein: CSAHWRQGEQFF. CDR3 nucleotide sequence: TGCAGTGCCCACTGGCGGCAGGGGGAGCAGTTCTTC.

The genes are TRBV19 and TRBJ2-7, with 7 bases aligning to TRBD2. The junction had 5 bases not matched to a gene; V was cut back by 3 bases and J by 0 bases. This CDR3 has 15 amino acids. CDR1 LNHDA and CDR2 SQIVND come from the germline V gene (reference sequence). CDR3: CASSISGRSSYEQYF. The CDR3, as DNA: TGTGCCAGTAGTATTAGCGGGCGGAGCTCCTACGAGCAGTACTTC.

This clonotype showed up just a few times. The chain carries TRBV7-9 and TRBJ2-7; no definite D call. Germline V lookup: CDR1 SEHNR, CDR2 FQNEAQ (reference sequence). The V end lost 4 bases, the J end lost 9 bases, and 10 bases lay between the germline ends. CDR3 length equals 11 residues. The CDR3 nucleotides read TGTGCCAGCAGCTCGGGTCTGGGGCAGTACTTC. The encoded protein is CASSSGLGQYF.

The chain employs TRBV7-9 and TRBJ1-1, with D possibly TRBD1 on 5 matching bases. The germline V gene has CDR1 SEHNR and CDR2 FQNEAQ (reference sequence). The CDR3 totals 13 residues. Trimming removed 5 bases at V and 7 bases at J, with 14 bases between. For the CDR3, the DNA is TGTGCCAGCAGCCTTCCGGGACCCAATGAAGCTTTCTTT. It yields the protein CASSLPGPNEAFF.

The V call is TRBV5-1, the J call TRBJ1-2; no reliable D call. The V and J ends lost 0 bases and 9 bases respectively, with 9 bases between them. Germline values: CDR1 SGHRS, CDR2 YFSETQ. The CDR3 is 12 amino acids. The CDR3 sequence is CASSLVVGSYTF. The CDR3 DNA is TGCGCCAGCAGCTTGGTGGTGGGTAGCTACACCTTC.

The gene calls are TRBV2 and TRBJ2-1, with 7 bases identical to TRBD2. Germline V gene sequence: CDR1 SNHLY, CDR2 FYNNEI. CDR3 length equals 13 residues. J lost 7 bases, V lost 4 bases, and 4 bases had no gene match. The CDR3 spells CASSVSGINEQFF. Written as DNA, the CDR3 is TGTGCCAGCAGTGTGAGCGGGATAAATGAGCAGTTCTTC.

This clonotype occurred a few times. This chain connects TRBV6-4 to TRBJ2-4; TRBD1 might be the D (7 bases). V dropped 8 bases and J dropped 6 bases, with 17 bases sitting between them. CDR3 length equals 14 residues. The germline V gene has CDR1 MRHNA and CDR2 SNTAGT. DNA for the CDR3: TGTGCCAGCGGCCCGCGGGACAGCCTAAACATTCAGTACTTC. This translates into CASGPRDSLNIQYF.

This chain joins TRBV9 and TRBJ1-2, with 8 bases identical to TRBD1. Germline V gene data show CDR1 as SGDLS and CDR2 as YYNGEE. With V trimmed by 0 bases and J by 3 bases, 10 bases remained unmatched. The CDR3 length is 17 residues. The CDR3 nucleotides read TGTGCCAGCAGCGTAGTTCCCGGGCAGGGGGCTTACTATGGCTACACCTTC. Translating gives CASSVVPGQGAYYGYTF.

This clonotype has a count of ten or more. V gene TRBV5-8 combines with J gene TRBJ1-1; 10 bases map to TRBD1. The J segment lost 6 bases and the V segment lost 4 bases, leaving 6 bases of the junction unmatched. The CDR3 is made up of 14 amino acids. Germline lookup yields CDR1 SGHTS and CDR2 YDEGEE. Written as DNA, the CDR3 is TGTGCCAGCAGCCGGACCGGGACAGGGGCTGAAGCTTTCTTT. Protein sequence: CASSRTGTGAEAFF.

The rearrangement links TRBV10-3 to TRBJ1-1; D may be TRBD1 (6 bases). Germline loops: CDR1 ENHRY, CDR2 SYGVKD. V lost 6 bases, J lost 6 bases, and 17 bases lay in between. The CDR3 runs 14 residues. The CDR3 DNA reads TGTGCCATCAGGACTACAGGGAGTAGCGCTGAAGCTTTCTTT. Its protein is CAIRTTGSSAEAFF.

V gene TRBV24-1 combines with J gene TRBJ2-7; 8 bases map to TRBD2. Trimming cost V 3 bases and J 7 bases; bases outside gene matches: 4. Germline V gene sequence: CDR1 KGHDR, CDR2 SFDVKD. The CDR3 extends over 13 amino acids. CDR3 nucleotide sequence: TGTGCCACCAGTGATCCCCGGGGGGGAGAGCAGTACTTC. It codes for CATSDPRGGEQYF.

Comments on this clonotype: The conserved phenylalanine or tryptophan normally closing the CDR3 is absent here, so this likely arose from a read error. This chain joins TRBV7-3 and TRBJ1-1; no definite D call. Trimming removed 6 bases from V and 1 base from J, with 9 bases in between. This CDR3 comprises 13 residues. Germline loops: CDR1 SGHTA, CDR2 FQGTGA. In DNA form, the CDR3 reads TGTGCCAGCAGATTACATGGGAACACTGAAGCTTTCGTT. Protein sequence: CASRLHGNTEAFV.

In this sample, this clonotype turned up a few times. J is TRBJ1-1 and V is TRBV25-1; possibly TRBD1 for D (6 bases). CDR1 and CDR2 from the germline V gene are MGHDK and SYGVNS. The CDR3 runs 16 residues. V shed 6 bases and J shed 5 bases, with 22 bases lying between them. DNA of the CDR3: TGTGCCAGCAGACAAACAGGGTTCGGTCACGGGACTGAAGCTTTCTTT. As protein: CASRQTGFGHGTEAFF.

This clonotype has only a few counts. The chain is built from TRBV20-1 and TRBJ2-3; 7 bases agree with TRBD2. Per germline, CDR1 DFQATT and CDR2 SNEGSKA (reference sequence). CDR3 size: 14 residues. V dropped 1 base and J dropped 2; count of bases not matched to a gene: 3. DNA for the CDR3: TGCAGTGCTAGAGCTAGCGGATCCACAGATACGCAGTATTTT. It yields the protein CSARASGSTDTQYF.

Many counts were recorded for this clonotype. CDR3 nucleotides: TGTGCCAGCAGCTTGAGTTTAGGCACGAATCAGCCCCAGCATTTT. Protein product: CASSLSLGTNQPQHF. This sequence joins TRBV5-6 and TRBJ1-5; no reliable D call. Deletions cut 1 base from V and 4 bases from J, with 12 bases between. The CDR3 consists of 15 residues. CDR1 is SGHDT, CDR2 YYEEEE, per germline.

J is TRBJ2-1 and V is TRBV20-1; D perhaps matches TRBD2 (6 bases). CDR1 and CDR2 (germline): DFQATT, SNEGSKA (reference sequence). CDR3 size: 12 residues. Trimming removed 3 bases at V and 9 bases at J, with 12 bases between. CDR3 sequence reads: CSASSPGVEQFF. The CDR3 DNA reads as TGCAGTGCTAGCTCGCCGGGGGTTGAGCAGTTCTTC.